This T cell receptor beta chain appears in the sequencing data of a study of blood T cell repertoires in COVID-19. About the research overall: Sites across the United States, Italy and Spain contributed samples from acute and convalescent COVID-19. Sources were T cells, B-cell-depleted T cells, or PBMCs; the material itself was cDNA or gDNA.

Authors' data handling: Counts of nucleated cells, estimated from reference gene primer amplification, were obtained. Libraries were prepared by immunoSEQ multiplex PCR; TCRdb keeps only in-frame clonotypes and omits some of them. V and J calls and clone size are those listed in that table; D and trimming were worked out from the DNA. The sample shows about 100,000 clones, 88% of them seen only once. Trimming cost V 5 bases and J 7 bases, with 9 bases left between them. The germline V gene has CDR1 SGDLS and CDR2 YYNGEE. This CDR3 contains 11 residues. Material: peripheral blood. The chain couples TRBV9 to TRBJ1-2, with D perhaps TRBD1 (5 bases). The sequence derives from a man over 45 with active or convalescent COVID-19. For the CDR3, the DNA is TGTGCCAGCAGACAGGCGAGTGGCTACACCTTC. Translating gives CASRQASGYTF.